Reported below is one TCR beta chain. What it binds is unknown. The source of the sample is a study of cytomegalovirus exposure and HLA in healthy donors. Study-level findings and limits: There were some V segments, including TRBV6-2 and TRBV6-3, excluded as indistinguishable.

Trimming at V came to 5 bases and at J to 8 bases, leaving 5 bases not matched to a gene. The germline V gene encodes CDR1 SGHNT and CDR2 YENEEA. This CDR3 is 13 amino acids long. Vbeta (60) and Jbeta (13) primers were used in the PCR. Clones were read by immunoSEQ multiplex PCR, and TCRdb kept only the in-frame ones, dropping some. The table records around 150,000 clones, over 70% of them present only once. This clonotype was sampled from a woman in her thirties or forties in good health and CMV-seronegative. Sample: PBMCs. The gene calls are TRBV11-3 and TRBJ1-3; 8 bases line up with TRBD1. The CDR3, as DNA: TGTGCCAGCAGCCTCAGGGGGCGAGACACCATATATTTT. This encodes CASSLRGRDTIYF. Using reference TRBV11-3 and TRBJ1-3 for the parts outside the CDR3, the full variable domain is EAGVVQSPRYKIIEKKQPVAFWCNPISGHNTLYWYLQNLGQGPELLIRYENEEAVDDSQLPKDRFSAERLKGVDSTLKIQPAELGDSAVYLCASSLRGRDTIYFGEGSWLTVV.